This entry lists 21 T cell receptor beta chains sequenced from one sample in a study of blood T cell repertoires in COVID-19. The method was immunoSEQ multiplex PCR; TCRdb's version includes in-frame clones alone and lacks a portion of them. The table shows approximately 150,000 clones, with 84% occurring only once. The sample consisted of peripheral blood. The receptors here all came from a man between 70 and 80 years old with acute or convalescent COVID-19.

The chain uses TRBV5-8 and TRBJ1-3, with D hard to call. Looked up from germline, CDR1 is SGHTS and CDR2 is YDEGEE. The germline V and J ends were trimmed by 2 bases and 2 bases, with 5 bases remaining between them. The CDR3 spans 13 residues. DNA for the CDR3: TGTGCCAGCAGCTTCCAGGCTGGAAACACCATATATTTT. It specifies CASSFQAGNTIYF.

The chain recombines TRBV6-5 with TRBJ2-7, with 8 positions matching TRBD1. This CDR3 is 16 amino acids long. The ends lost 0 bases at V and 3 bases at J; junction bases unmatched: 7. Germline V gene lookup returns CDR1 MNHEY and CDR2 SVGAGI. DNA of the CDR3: TGTGCCAGCAGTTACTCGATCAGGGGGCAGGGCTACGAGCAGTACTTC. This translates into CASSYSIRGQGYEQYF.

The chain's CDR3 is CASSFPGSSYEQYF. In nucleotides, the CDR3 is TGCGCCAGCAGCTTCCCGGGGAGCTCCTACGAGCAGTACTTC. V usage is TRBV5-1 and J usage is TRBJ2-7; possibly TRBD2 for D (5 bases). The CDR3 is made up of 14 amino acids. Trimming took off 2 bases at V and 0 bases at J, with 9 bases between the two ends. From germline, CDR1 is SGHRS and CDR2 YFSETQ.

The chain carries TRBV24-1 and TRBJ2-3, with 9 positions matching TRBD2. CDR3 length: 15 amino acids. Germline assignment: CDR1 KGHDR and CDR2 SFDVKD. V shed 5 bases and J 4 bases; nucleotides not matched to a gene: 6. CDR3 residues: CATSGGGRAPDTQYF. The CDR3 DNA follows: TGTGCCACCAGTGGAGGCGGGAGGGCCCCAGATACGCAGTATTTT.

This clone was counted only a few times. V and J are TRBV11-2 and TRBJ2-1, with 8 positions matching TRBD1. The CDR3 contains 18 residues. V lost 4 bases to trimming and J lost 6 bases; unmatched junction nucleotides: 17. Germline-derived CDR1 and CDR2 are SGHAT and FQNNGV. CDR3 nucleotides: TGTGCCAGCAGCTACCAAAACAGGGGGACTCGGGGTAGCAATGAGCAGTTCTTC. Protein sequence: CASSYQNRGTRGSNEQFF.

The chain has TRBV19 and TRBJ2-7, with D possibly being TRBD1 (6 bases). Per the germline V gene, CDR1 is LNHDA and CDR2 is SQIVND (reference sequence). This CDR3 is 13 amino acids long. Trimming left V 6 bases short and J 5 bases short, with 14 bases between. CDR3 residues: CASRSVRGHEQYF. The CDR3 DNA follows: TGTGCCAGTAGGAGTGTCAGGGGCCACGAGCAGTACTTC.

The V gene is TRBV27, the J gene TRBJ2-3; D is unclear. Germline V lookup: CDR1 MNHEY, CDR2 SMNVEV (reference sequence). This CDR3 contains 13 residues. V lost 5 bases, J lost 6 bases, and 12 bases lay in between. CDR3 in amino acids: CASSPTLGDTQYF. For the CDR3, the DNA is TGTGCCAGCAGTCCGACACTCGGCGATACGCAGTATTTT.

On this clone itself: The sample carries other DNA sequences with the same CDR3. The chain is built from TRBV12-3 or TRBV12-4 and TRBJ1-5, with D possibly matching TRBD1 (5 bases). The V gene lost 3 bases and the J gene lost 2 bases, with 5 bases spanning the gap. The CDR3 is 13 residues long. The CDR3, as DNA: TGTGCCAGCAGTTTCAGGGGCAATCAGCCCCAGCATTTT. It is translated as CASSFRGNQPQHF.

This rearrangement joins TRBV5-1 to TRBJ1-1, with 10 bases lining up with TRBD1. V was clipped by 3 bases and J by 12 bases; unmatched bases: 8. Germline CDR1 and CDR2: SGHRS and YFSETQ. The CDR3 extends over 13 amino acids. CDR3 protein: CASSSAGTGESFF. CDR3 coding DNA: TGCGCCAGCAGCTCCGCCGGGACAGGGGAATCTTTCTTT.

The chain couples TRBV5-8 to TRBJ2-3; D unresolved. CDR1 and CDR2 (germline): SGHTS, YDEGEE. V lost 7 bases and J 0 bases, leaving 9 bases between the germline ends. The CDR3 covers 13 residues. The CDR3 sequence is CASESASTDTQYF. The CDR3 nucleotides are TGTGCCAGCGAGAGTGCTAGCACAGATACGCAGTATTTT.

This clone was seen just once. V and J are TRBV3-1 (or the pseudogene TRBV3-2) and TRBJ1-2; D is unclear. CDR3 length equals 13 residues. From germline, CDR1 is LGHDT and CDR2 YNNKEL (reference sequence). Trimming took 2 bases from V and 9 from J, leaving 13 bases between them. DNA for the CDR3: TGTGCCAGCAGCCAATCCGGGGTTACGAGCTACACCTTC. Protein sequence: CASSQSGVTSYTF.

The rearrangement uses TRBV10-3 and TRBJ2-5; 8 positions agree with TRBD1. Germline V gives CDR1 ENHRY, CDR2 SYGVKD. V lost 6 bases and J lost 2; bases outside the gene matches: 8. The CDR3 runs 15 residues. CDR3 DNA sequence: TGTGCCATCAGGTCCGGGACAGGCGCTCAAGAGACCCAGTACTTC. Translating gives CAIRSGTGAQETQYF.

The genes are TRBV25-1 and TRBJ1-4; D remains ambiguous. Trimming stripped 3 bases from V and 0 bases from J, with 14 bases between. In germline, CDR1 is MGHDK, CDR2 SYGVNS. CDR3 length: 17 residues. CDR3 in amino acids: CASSDPTLVATNEKLFF. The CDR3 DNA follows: TGTGCCAGCAGTGATCCTACCCTAGTTGCAACTAATGAAAAACTGTTTTTT.

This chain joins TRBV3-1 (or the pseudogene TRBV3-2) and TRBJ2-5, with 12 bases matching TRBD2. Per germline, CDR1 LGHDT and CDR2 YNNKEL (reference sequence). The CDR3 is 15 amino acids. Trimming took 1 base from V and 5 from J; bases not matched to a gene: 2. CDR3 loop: CASSQGTSGAETQYF. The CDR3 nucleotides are TGTGCCAGCAGCCAAGGGACTAGCGGGGCGGAGACCCAGTACTTC.

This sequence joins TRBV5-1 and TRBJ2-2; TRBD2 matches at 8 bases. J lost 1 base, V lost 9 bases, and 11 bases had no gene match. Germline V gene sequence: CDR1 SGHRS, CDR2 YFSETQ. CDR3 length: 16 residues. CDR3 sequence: CATSPLSGRNTGELFF. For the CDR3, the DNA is TGCGCCACCTCGCCCCTCAGCGGGAGGAACACCGGGGAGCTGTTTTTT.

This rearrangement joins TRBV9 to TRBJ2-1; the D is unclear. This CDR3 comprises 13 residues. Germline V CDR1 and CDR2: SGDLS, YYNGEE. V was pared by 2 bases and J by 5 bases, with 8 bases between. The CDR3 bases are TGTGCCAGCAGCGTTCTGTCGGACAATGAGCAGTTCTTC. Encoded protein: CASSVLSDNEQFF. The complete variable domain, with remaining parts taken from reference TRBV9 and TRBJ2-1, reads DSGVTQTPKHLITATGQRVTLRCSPRSGDLSVYWYQQSLDQGLQFLIQYYNGEERAKGNILERFSAQQFPDLHSELNLSSLELGDSALYFCASSVLSDNEQFFGPGTRLTVL.

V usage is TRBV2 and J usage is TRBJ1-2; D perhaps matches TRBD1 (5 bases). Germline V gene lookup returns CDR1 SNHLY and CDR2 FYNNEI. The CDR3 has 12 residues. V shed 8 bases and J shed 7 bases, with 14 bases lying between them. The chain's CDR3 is CASSNGGAGYTF. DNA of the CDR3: TGTGCCAGCTCTAACGGGGGAGCTGGCTACACCTTC.

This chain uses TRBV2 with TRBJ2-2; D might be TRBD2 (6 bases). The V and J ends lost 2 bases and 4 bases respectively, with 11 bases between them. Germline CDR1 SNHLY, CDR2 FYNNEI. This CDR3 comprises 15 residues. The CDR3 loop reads CASSERMGGTGELFF. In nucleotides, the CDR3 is TGTGCCAGCAGTGAACGGATGGGAGGCACCGGGGAGCTGTTTTTT.

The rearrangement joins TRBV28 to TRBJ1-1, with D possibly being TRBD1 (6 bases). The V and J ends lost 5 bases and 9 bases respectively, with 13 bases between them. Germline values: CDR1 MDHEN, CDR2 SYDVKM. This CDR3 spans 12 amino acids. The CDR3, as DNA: TGTGCCAGCAGTCTGCGGGGGCGAAAAGCTTTCTTT. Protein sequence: CASSLRGRKAFF.

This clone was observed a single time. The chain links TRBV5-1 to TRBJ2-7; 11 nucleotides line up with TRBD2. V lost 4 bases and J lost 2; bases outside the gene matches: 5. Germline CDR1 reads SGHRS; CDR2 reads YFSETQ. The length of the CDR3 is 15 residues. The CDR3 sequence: CASSLGLAGAYEQYF. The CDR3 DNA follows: TGCGCCAGCAGCCTTGGACTAGCGGGTGCCTACGAGCAGTACTTC. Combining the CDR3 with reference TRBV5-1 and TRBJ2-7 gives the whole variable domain KAGVTQTPRYLIKTRGQQVTLSCSPISGHRSVSWYQQTPGQGLQFLFEYFSETQRNKGNFPGRFSGRQFSNSRSEMNVSTLELGDSALYLCASSLGLAGAYEQYFGPGTRLTVT.

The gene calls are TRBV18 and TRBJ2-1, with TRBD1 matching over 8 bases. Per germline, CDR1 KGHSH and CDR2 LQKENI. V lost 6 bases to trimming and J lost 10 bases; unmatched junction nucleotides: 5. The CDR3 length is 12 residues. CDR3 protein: CASSLQGDEQFF. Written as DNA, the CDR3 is TGTGCCAGCTCGCTACAGGGGGACGAGCAGTTCTTC. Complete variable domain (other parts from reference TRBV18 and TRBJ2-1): NAGVMQNPRHLVRRRGQEARLRCSPMKGHSHVYWYRQLPEEGLKFMVYLQKENIIDESGMPKERFSAEFPKEGPSILRIQQVVRGDSAAYFCASSLQGDEQFFGPGTRLTVL.